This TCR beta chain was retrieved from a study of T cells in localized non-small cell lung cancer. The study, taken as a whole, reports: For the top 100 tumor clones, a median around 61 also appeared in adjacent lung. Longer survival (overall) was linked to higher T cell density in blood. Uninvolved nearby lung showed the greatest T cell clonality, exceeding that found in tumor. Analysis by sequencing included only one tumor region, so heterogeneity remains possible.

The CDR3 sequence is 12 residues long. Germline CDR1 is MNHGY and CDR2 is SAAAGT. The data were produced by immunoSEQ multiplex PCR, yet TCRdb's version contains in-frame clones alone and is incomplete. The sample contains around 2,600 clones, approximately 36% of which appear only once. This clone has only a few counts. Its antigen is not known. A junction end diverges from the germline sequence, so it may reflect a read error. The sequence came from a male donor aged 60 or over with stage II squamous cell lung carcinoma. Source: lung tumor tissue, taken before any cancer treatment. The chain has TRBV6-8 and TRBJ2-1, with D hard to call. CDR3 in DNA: TGTGCCTGCAGTGGAAACTACAATGAGCAGTTCTTC. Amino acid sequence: CACSGNYNEQFF.